These 27 T cell receptor beta chains were sequenced from one sample in a study of breast tumors, draining lymph nodes, adjacent tissues. Breast cancer patients provided tissue from their axillary draining lymph nodes. TCRdb recomputed calls from the multiplex PCR reads with MiXCR, one row per CDR3 protein. Of about 270,000 distinct CDR3 sequences listed, around 31% are singletons. The sample was axillary lymph node tissue. These receptors all stem from a female donor with breast cancer. Some clones in this sample may be carry-over from other donors' samples.

This clonotype was counted at least ten times. The V gene is TRBV9, the J gene TRBJ1-3; a weak D match, TRBD1 (5 bases). This CDR3 is 15 amino acids long. V dropped 0 bases and J dropped 1 base, with 8 bases sitting between them. Germline V gives CDR1 SGDLS, CDR2 YYNGEE. The CDR3 loop is CASSVGQGSGNTIYF. The CDR3 DNA is TGTGCCAGCAGCGTAGGCCAGGGTTCTGGAAACACCATATATTTT.

Worth noting for this clonotype: A clone one base away is much larger, so this may be a read error. V and J are TRBV6-1 and TRBJ2-3; D not certain. The CDR3 has 11 residues. Germline V gene lookup returns CDR1 MNHNS and CDR2 SASEGT. V was clipped by 8 bases and J by 2 bases, with 5 bases between them. CDR3 in DNA: TGTGCCAGCGGGCTCACAGATACGCAGTATTTT. Protein: CASGLTDTQYF.

This clonotype turned up a few times. A much larger clone differs from this one at a single base, so this may be a read error. V is TRBV12-3 or TRBV12-4 and J is TRBJ2-5; a weak D match, TRBD1 (5 bases). V shed 9 bases and J shed 4 bases, with 15 bases lying between them. This CDR3 has 13 residues. The CDR3 spells CASSTTVRETQYF. CDR3 coding DNA: TGTGCCAGTAGTACGACAGTCCGAGAGACCCAGTACTTC.

This clonotype has only a few counts. One base away lies a much larger clone, so this may be a sequencing read error. This rearrangement joins TRBV30 to TRBJ1-6, with a tentative D call TRBD1 (5 bases). The germline CDR1 and CDR2 sequences are GTSNPN and SVGIG (reference sequence). The CDR3 sequence is 11 residues long. This CDR3 reads CAWSSGARNEF. The CDR3, as DNA: TGTGCCTGGAGTTCCGGGGCCCGAAACGAGTTT.

A note on this clonotype: It may be a read error: a sequence one base away is much more abundant. The V and J genes are TRBV4-2 and TRBJ2-5; D might be TRBD2 (5 bases). This CDR3 region has 15 residues. The V end was cut by 5 bases, the J end by 4 bases, with 17 bases between. Per germline, CDR1 LGHNA and CDR2 YNFKEQ. CDR3 loop: CASSKIRGTRETQYF. For the CDR3, the DNA is TGTGCCAGCAGCAAAATACGGGGTACAAGAGAGACCCAGTACTTC.

This clonotype was seen more than once but under ten times. A much larger clone is a single base away; this may be a read error. The chain is built from TRBV29-1 and TRBJ1-2; 11 nucleotides agree with TRBD1. The CDR3 runs to 13 residues. The V and J ends lost 5 bases and 7 bases, in that order; junction bases with no gene match: 6. Looked up from germline, CDR1 is SQVTM and CDR2 is ANQGSEA. The CDR3 loop reads CSVRTGGKCGYTF. CDR3 coding DNA: TGCAGCGTTAGGACAGGGGGCAAGTGTGGCTACACCTTC.

To note about this clonotype: This may be a read error: a much more frequent sequence differs by one nucleotide. The V and J genes are TRBV12-3 or TRBV12-4 and TRBJ2-7; D is possibly TRBD1 (6 bases). The CDR3 length is 17 residues. The CDR3 DNA sequence: TGTGCCAGCAGTTTATGGTTGGGGGCGGCTTTCTCCTACGAGCGGTACTTC. This codes for CASSLWLGAAFSYERYF.

With regard to this clonotype: A much larger clone lies one base from this, so it may be a read error. The chain employs TRBV12-3 or TRBV12-4 and TRBJ2-1; no clear D gene. The CDR3 loop spans 13 amino acids. Trimming removed 5 bases from V and 5 bases from J, with 10 bases in between. The CDR3 is CASSHKEDNEQFF. For the CDR3, the DNA is TGTGCCAGCAGTCACAAAGAAGACAATGAGCAGTTCTTC.

This clonotype has a count of ten or more. The chain links TRBV15 to TRBJ2-1, with 13 bases fitting TRBD2. V shed 5 bases, J shed 9 bases, and the junction held 10 bases outside the gene matches. This CDR3 is built from 16 residues. Germline CDR1 reads LNHNV; CDR2 reads YYDKDF (reference sequence). The CDR3 DNA follows: TGTGCCACCAGCCCCATTACTAGCGGGAGGGCCCGTGAGCAGTTCTTC. Its protein is CATSPITSGRAREQFF.

This clonotype was detected ten times or more. The chain recombines TRBV10-3 with TRBJ2-7; D unresolved. The CDR3 contains 12 residues. V was pared by 3 bases and J by 3 bases, with 6 bases between. Germline values: CDR1 ENHRY, CDR2 SYGVKD. Here the CDR3 DNA reads TGTGCCATCAGTGATGGGATCTACGAGCAGTACTTC. It is translated as CAISDGIYEQYF.

Remarks on this clonotype: A much larger clone differs from this one at a single base, so this may be a read error. The CDR3 here is CASSPRDRFHEQYF. The CDR3 region has the DNA TGCGCCAGCAGCCCTCGGGACAGATTCCACGAGCAGTACTTC. The V call is TRBV5-1, the J call TRBJ2-7; 7 positions match TRBD1. V lost 4 bases to trimming and J lost 5 bases; unmatched junction nucleotides: 9. CDR3 length: 14 amino acids. Germline lookup yields CDR1 SGHRS and CDR2 YFSETQ.

This clonotype has a single count. This clone may be a read error of a much larger clone one base away. It is likely a read error, because the conserved phenylalanine at the end of the CDR3 is missing. The chain links TRBV5-4 to TRBJ2-1, with 12 bases aligning to TRBD2. CDR3 size: 14 residues. V lost 5 bases, J lost 8 bases, and 5 bases stayed unmatched. The germline CDR1 and CDR2 sequences are SGHNT and YYREEE (reference sequence). This CDR3 is CASRTSGSVHEQFL. CDR3 DNA sequence: TGTGCCAGCAGGACTAGCGGGAGCGTCCATGAGCAGTTCCTC.

This clonotype was detected ten times or more. The V call is TRBV24-1, the J call TRBJ2-2; D uncertain. Trimming pared 5 bases from V and 2 bases from J, leaving 5 bases between. Germline V gene data show CDR1 as KGHDR and CDR2 as SFDVKD. The CDR3 totals 13 residues. The CDR3 is CATSGINTGELFF. CDR3 nucleotides: TGTGCCACCAGTGGTATCAACACCGGGGAGCTGTTTTTT.

This clonotype was detected many times. V and J are TRBV5-1 and TRBJ2-7, with 13 bases aligning to TRBD2. Germline values: CDR1 SGHRS, CDR2 YFSETQ. The CDR3 consists of 15 residues. V dropped 1 base and J dropped 2; count of bases not matched to a gene: 0. The CDR3 here is CASSLTSGRAYEQYF. The CDR3 DNA sequence: TGCGCCAGCAGCTTGACTAGCGGGAGGGCCTACGAGCAGTACTTC. Together with reference TRBV5-1 and TRBJ2-7, the CDR3 gives the full variable domain: KAGVTQTPRYLIKTRGQQVTLSCSPISGHRSVSWYQQTPGQGLQFLFEYFSETQRNKGNFPGRFSGRQFSNSRSEMNVSTLELGDSALYLCASSLTSGRAYEQYFGPGTRLTVT.

This clonotype was recorded at least ten times. The gene calls are TRBV7-4 and TRBJ2-7, with no clear D. Germline V gene sequence: CDR1 SGHVT, CDR2 SQSDAQ. V was cut by 1 base and J by 1 base, with 14 bases left in between. The CDR3 sequence is 16 residues long. CDR3 in DNA: TGTGCCAGCAGCTTAGTTTCGAGGATCCGGTCCTACGAGCAGTACTTC. This translates into CASSLVSRIRSYEQYF. Looking up the rest from reference TRBV7-4 and TRBJ2-7 gives the full variable domain: GAGVSQSPRYKVAKRGRDVALRCDSISGHVTLYWYRQTLGQGSEVLTYSQSDAQRDKSGRPSGRFSAERPERSVSTLKIQRTEQGDSAVYLCASSLVSRIRSYEQYFGPGTRLTVT.

About this clonotype itself: Its ends do not fully match the called genes, so a read error is possible. This chain uses TRBV5-1 with TRBJ2-2; D is tentatively TRBD1 or TRBD2 (6 bases each). The length of the CDR3 is 14 residues. The germline V gene has CDR1 SGHRS and CDR2 YFSETQ. In nucleotides, the CDR3 is TGTGCCAGCAGCGATCAAGGGGGGTCGGGGGAGCTGCTTTTT. Encoded protein: CASSDQGGSGELLF.

This clonotype was seen ten or more times. The V and J genes are TRBV20-1 and TRBJ2-7; the match to TRBD2 covers 13 bases. This CDR3 is built from 15 residues. V lost 6 bases, J lost 7 bases, and 12 bases stayed unmatched. Germline V gene lookup returns CDR1 DFQATT and CDR2 SNEGSKA (reference sequence). The CDR3 sequence is CSARTSGSLEWEQYF. CDR3 DNA: TGCAGTGCCAGGACTAGCGGGAGCCTCGAGTGGGAGCAGTACTTC.

This clonotype was counted between two and nine times. This rearrangement joins TRBV5-6 to TRBJ2-7; 8 bases agree with TRBD2. Germline V gene sequence: CDR1 SGHDT, CDR2 YYEEEE. The CDR3 runs to 13 residues. Germline trimming cut 7 bases from V and 5 bases from J; bases unmatched to any gene: 8. In DNA, the CDR3 is TGTGCCAGCCACCGGGGGGGGATTAACGAGCAGTACTTC. Its protein is CASHRGGINEQYF.

This clonotype was counted ten times or more. The chain employs TRBV7-6 and TRBJ1-4, with TRBD1 matching over 12 bases. This CDR3 has 18 amino acids. V lost 5 bases and J lost 8; bases outside the gene matches: 15. Germline V CDR1 and CDR2: SGHVS, FNYEAQ. The CDR3 sequence: CASSPLGTGGNIGEKLFF. DNA for the CDR3: TGTGCCAGCAGCCCGCTCGGGACAGGGGGCAATATTGGGGAAAAACTGTTTTTT.

The gene calls are TRBV6-1 and TRBJ2-7, with TRBD2 matching over 9 bases. The V and J ends lost 1 base and 6 bases, in that order; junction bases with no gene match: 7. Germline V lookup: CDR1 MNHNS, CDR2 SASEGT. The CDR3 spans 15 residues. CDR3 in amino acids: CASSEEAGGSGEQYF. The CDR3 DNA reads TGTGCCAGCAGTGAAGAGGCGGGAGGGTCAGGCGAGCAGTACTTC.

This clonotype has ten or more counts. The chain has TRBV10-3 and TRBJ2-1, with D tentatively TRBD2 (6 bases). The germline gives CDR1 ENHRY, CDR2 SYGVKD. Trimming cost V 11 bases and J 9 bases, with 11 bases left between them. The length of the CDR3 is 10 residues. Here the CDR3 reads CASRDVEQFF. CDR3 bases: TGTGCCTCGCGGGACGTTGAGCAGTTCTTC.

This clonotype came up many times. The chain is built from TRBV20-1 and TRBJ1-2; 9 bases are a match to TRBD1. The CDR3 is 13 residues long. In germline, CDR1 is DFQATT, CDR2 SNEGSKA (reference sequence). Unmatched junction bases numbered 7, after V lost 3 bases and J lost 8 bases. The CDR3 here is CSARDVQGAGYTF. The DNA for the CDR3 is TGCAGTGCTAGGGATGTACAGGGGGCGGGCTACACCTTC.

Comments on this clonotype: This may stem from a read error, because a much larger clone lies one nucleotide away. This chain joins TRBV4-1 and TRBJ2-1, with unresolved D. V was clipped by 1 base and J by 12 bases, with 25 bases between them. The V gene's germline CDR1 is MGHRA and CDR2 YSYEKL. The CDR3 consists of 17 residues. The CDR3 DNA follows: TGCGCCAGCAGCCAAGGCAGAGCTGGCACCTGGGCTCGGGTGCAGTTCTTC. Amino acids: CASSQGRAGTWARVQFF.

This clonotype has a single count. This sequence may be a read error, since a much larger clone differs from it by one base. The rearrangement joins TRBV11-3 to TRBJ2-1; D is perhaps TRBD1 (6 bases). Germline V gene data show CDR1 as SGHNT and CDR2 as YENEEA. Trimming removed 4 bases from V and 5 bases from J, with 15 bases in between. The CDR3 has 15 residues. In DNA, the CDR3 is TGTGCCAGCAGCTCCCATACAGGGACCCACAATGAGCAGTTCTTC. Translating it yields CASSSHTGTHNEQFF.

For this clonotype: This clone may be a read error of a much larger clone one base away. The rearrangement joins TRBV6-1 to TRBJ1-5; D might be TRBD1 (5 bases). The CDR3 contains 15 residues. V dropped 5 bases and J dropped 1 base, with 12 bases sitting between them. Germline V gives CDR1 MNHNS, CDR2 SASEGT. CDR3: CASSHMGQSNQPQHF. CDR3 nucleotides: TGTGCCAGCAGTCATATGGGGCAGAGCAATCAGCCCCAGCATTTT.

This clonotype was seen at least ten times. The chain has TRBV15 and TRBJ1-6; TRBD1 agrees at 7 bases. The CDR3 covers 15 residues. The germline CDR1 and CDR2 sequences are LNHNV and YYDKDF (reference sequence). V shed 0 bases and J 5 bases; nucleotides not matched to a gene: 1. The CDR3, as DNA: TGTGCCACCAGCAGAGAACAGGGGAATAATTCACCCCTCCACTTT. It specifies CATSREQGNNSPLHF.

The genes are TRBV10-3 and TRBJ2-3, with 10 bases aligning to TRBD2. The end of the DNA is better explained by TRBJ2-2, so the J call may be wrong. This CDR3 contains 15 residues. Germline V gene lookup returns CDR1 ENHRY and CDR2 SYGVKD. CDR3 loop: CAISESGTSAGELFF. The CDR3 DNA reads TGTGCCATCAGTGAGTCTGGGACTAGCGCCGGGGAGCTGTTTTTT.